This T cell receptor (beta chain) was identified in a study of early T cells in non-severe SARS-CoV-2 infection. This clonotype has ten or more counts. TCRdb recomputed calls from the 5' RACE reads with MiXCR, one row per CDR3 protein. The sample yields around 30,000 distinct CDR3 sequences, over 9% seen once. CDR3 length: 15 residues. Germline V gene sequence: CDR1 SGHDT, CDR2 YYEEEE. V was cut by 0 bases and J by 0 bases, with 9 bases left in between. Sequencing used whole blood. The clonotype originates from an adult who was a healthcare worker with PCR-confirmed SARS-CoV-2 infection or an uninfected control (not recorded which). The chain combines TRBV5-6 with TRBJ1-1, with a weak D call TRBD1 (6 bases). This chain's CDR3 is CASSLVGGLNTEAFF. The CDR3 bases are TGTGCCAGCAGCTTGGTCGGGGGCCTGAACACTGAAGCTTTCTTT.